This section outlines one TCR beta chain sequence together with its context. What antigen it recognizes has not been identified. Base-call qualities are not available, and no considerably larger clone is one nucleotide away. The sample belongs to a study of shared clonotypes between healthy human individuals (dated by TCRdb to 2018 to 2021). Looking at the study overall: The cohort included three men and a couple of women between 18 and 49 years of age. Per donor, three plates each were used for CD4 naive and CD4 memory, two for CD8 naive, and one for CD8 memory. To estimate repertoire size and how much clonotypes are shared between individuals, the study performed deep sequencing of blood TCR repertoires from 4 to 6 healthy adults. To increase sequencing depth and limit assay-specific biases, different laboratories used diverse techniques to prepare libraries and sequence TCR repertoires. Per donor, leukapheresis produced somewhere between about 0.9 and 9.5 billion PBMCs. The paper as a whole reports these results and caveats: Pairwise subsampling led to the expectation that sequencing depth would affect the degree of clonotype sharing among donors. Because the study included only a small number of donors, the genetic and exposure-history diversity represented was limited. Across a handful of donors, about 4.5% of naive CD4, 3.5% of naive CD8, roughly 2.2% of memory CD4, and under 0.45% of memory CD8 clonotypes were shared. Naive subsets generally had larger estimated clonotype richness than memory subsets. Even with the large sequencing depth, rarefaction of the sorted-subset datasets indicated that sequencing was incomplete. Compared with non-shared clonotypes, the clonotypes found in all four sorted-subset donors had higher generation probabilities. Sampling was restricted to blood, and TCR repertoires in tissue are likely to differ from TCR repertoires in blood.

Counted from cysteine to phenylalanine, this CDR3 has 18 amino acids. Just CDR3 DNA is preserved here, 54 bases in frame from base 1. Unmatched junction bases come to 10, with V trimmed by 5 bases and J by 4 bases. For CDR1 and CDR2, the germline V gene (reference sequence) lists MNHEY and SMNVEV. TCR CDR3 regions were amplified from genomic DNA by multiplex PCR using the deep immunoSEQ assay. For each cell subset, the extracted genomic DNA was distributed evenly across all wells of several immunoSEQ 96-well plates, and each plate served as one replicate. For sorted subsets, each replicate PCR was loaded with roughly 200 ng genomic DNA, equivalent to 30,000 or so T cell genomes. Purified libraries were measured with a Qubit 3.0 fluorometer, size-checked on a Bioanalyzer 2100, and measured again with the KAPA Library Quantification kit. Every immunoSEQ 96-well plate was sequenced on a separate single-read 150-cycle Illumina NextSeq 550 flow cell. For the original study's pipeline: Because only junctional sequences without quality scores were contained in the immunoSEQ output, filtering matching that applied to full-length reads could not be performed. Sequences were annotated with PyIR, a Python wrapper for IgBLAST v1.9, and V/J genes and CDR3 were assigned using IMGT germline references. Reads with weak V/J assignments (E-value above 1e-6), missing CDR3, stop codons, out-of-frame junctions, or ambiguous translated residues were removed. V3J clonotypes were defined as sequences sharing an identical inferred V gene, J gene, and CDR3 amino acid sequence. Percentage overlap between repertoires was computed as shared unique clonotypes divided by the size of the smaller repertoire. Richness of each repertoire was evaluated using RTK rarefaction, the Chao1 estimator, and Recon v2.1 estimates of unobserved clonotypes. For all TCRbeta clonotypes obtained by the gDNA method from a handful of donors, generation probabilities were computed with OLGA. Held by TCRdb, this immuneACCESS table contains in-frame sequences only and omits some clones. Under half of the omission traces to an unresolved V gene where checked; the cause of the rest is unknown. Clone size and the V and J calls come from that table; the DNA yielded D and trimming. Within this sample are some 1,600,000 clones, with approximately 98% of them counted one time only. The ten largest clonotypes hold roughly 0.4% of the sample.

Donors were healthy HIV-negative adults with no recently reported acute infections or vaccinations. Every donor was a Caucasian adult residing in Nashville, Tennessee, USA. CD4+ T cells were enriched by magnetic negative selection; naive cells were then positively selected on CD45RA, and the negative fraction formed the memory subset. Blood was collected by leukapheresis, and PBMCs were isolated by Ficoll-Histopaque density gradient centrifugation and then cryopreserved in liquid nitrogen vapor phase. Analytical flow cytometry was used to check the purity and quantity of each magnetically sorted T cell population. Each sorted fraction had its genomic DNA isolated and then quantified by UV absorbance on a Nanodrop 2000c.

The chain is made from TRBV27 and TRBJ2-1; 14 junctional bases match TRBD2. The material sequenced was naive CD4+ T cells sorted from blood. The cell subset or site tag for this specimen amounts to: CD45RA+ positively selected. The receptor was derived from a man aged 25 to 45 in good health. The CDR3 loop reads CASSPLTRLAGGYNEQFF. Here is the DNA: TGTGCCAGCAGTCCCCTTACCCGACTAGCGGGAGGGTACAATGAGCAGTTCTTC.